This passage covers 29 T cell receptor beta chains from one sample sequenced in a study of blood T cell repertoires in COVID-19. TCRdb keeps only in-frame clones here, not all; method: immunoSEQ multiplex PCR. The sample has fewer than 350,000 clones; 85% are singletons. Sequenced: PBMCs or T cells enriched from blood (not recorded which). These receptor sequences come from a woman in her forties or fifties who had recovered from COVID-19.

This chain uses TRBV6-5 with TRBJ2-7; TRBD1 aligns across 9 bases. The CDR3 length is 14 residues. CDR1 MNHEY and CDR2 SVGAGI come from the germline V gene. V shed 7 bases, J shed 9 bases, and the junction held 13 bases outside the gene matches. The DNA of the CDR3 is TGTGCCAGCATGCGGGACAGGGCTCCTACTGCGCAGTACTTC. Translating it yields CASMRDRAPTAQYF.

CDR3 nucleotide sequence: TGTGCCAGCAGTGCTCGTATCGTCACTGAAGCTTTCTTT. This sequence encodes CASSARIVTEAFF. This chain links TRBV2 with TRBJ1-1; D ambiguous. V lost 4 bases and J lost 4, with 10 bases in between. Germline CDR1 and CDR2: SNHLY and FYNNEI. This CDR3 has 13 amino acids.

In DNA, the CDR3 is TGTGCCAGCAGCCGGACTAGCGGATACAATGAGCAGTTCTTC. Translated, it gives CASSRTSGYNEQFF. The chain links TRBV2 to TRBJ2-1; TRBD2 aligns across 10 bases. Trimming cost V 6 bases and J 4 bases; bases outside gene matches: 3. CDR3 length: 14 amino acids. CDR1 SNHLY and CDR2 FYNNEI come from the germline V gene. The whole variable domain, filled in from reference TRBV2 and TRBJ2-1, reads EPEVTQTPSHQVTQMGQEVILRCVPISNHLYFYWYRQILGQKVEFLVSFYNNEISEKSEIFDDQFSVERPDGSNFTLKIRSTKLEDSAMYFCASSRTSGYNEQFFGPGTRLTVL.

The genes are TRBV5-1 and TRBJ2-5, with 13 bases fitting TRBD2. Germline V gene sequence: CDR1 SGHRS, CDR2 YFSETQ. The trim removed 7 bases at V and 5 bases at J, leaving 14 bases unmatched. The CDR3 length is 17 residues. The CDR3 DNA sequence: TGCGCCAGCGTGGAGGGACTAGCGGGAAGTGGTCGGGAGACCCAGTACTTC. This translates into CASVEGLAGSGRETQYF.

The chain is built from TRBV28 and TRBJ2-7, with D possibly being TRBD1 (5 bases). Trimming removed 6 bases from V and 4 bases from J, with 10 bases in between. The CDR3 is 12 amino acids. Per germline, CDR1 MDHEN and CDR2 SYDVKM. CDR3 region: CASSRQSYEQYF. The CDR3 DNA follows: TGTGCCAGCAGCCGACAGTCGTACGAGCAGTACTTC.

The rearrangement joins TRBV11-3 to TRBJ1-6; no definite D call. V dropped 5 bases and J dropped 5 bases, with 10 bases sitting between them. CDR3 length equals 14 residues. Germline-derived CDR1 and CDR2 are SGHNT and YENEEA. CDR3 residues: CASSVRRDNSPLHF. The CDR3 DNA is TGTGCCAGCAGCGTTCGACGGGATAATTCACCCCTCCACTTT.

This chain connects TRBV27 to TRBJ2-2; D unclear. Trimming stripped 3 bases from V and 1 base from J, with 6 bases between. The CDR3 consists of 14 residues. Germline lookup yields CDR1 MNHEY and CDR2 SMNVEV (reference sequence). CDR3 sequence: CASSFVRNTGELFF. The CDR3 DNA reads TGTGCCAGCAGTTTTGTCCGGAACACCGGGGAGCTGTTTTTT.

This chain joins TRBV6-4 and TRBJ1-6, with TRBD1 as a possible D gene (5 bases). The CDR3 is 11 residues long. Germline loops: CDR1 MRHNA, CDR2 SNTAGT. V lost 2 bases to trimming and J lost 15 bases, with 8 bases between them. CDR3 in amino acids: CASSDGAVLHF. The CDR3, as DNA: TGTGCCAGCAGTGACGGGGCAGTCCTCCACTTT.

V gene TRBV5-1 combines with J gene TRBJ1-1; D call uncertain. Germline V gene sequence: CDR1 SGHRS, CDR2 YFSETQ. This CDR3 has 16 amino acids. V was shortened by 0 bases and J by 7 bases, with 19 bases between the two germline ends. CDR3 in DNA: TGCGCCAGCAGCTTGGTGTCGGGGTTTGGTCGCGATGAAGCTTTCTTT. Protein product: CASSLVSGFGRDEAFF.

This clone is a singleton in its sample. V usage is TRBV3-1 (or the pseudogene TRBV3-2) and J usage is TRBJ2-7, with 10 nucleotides matching TRBD2. Per the germline V gene, CDR1 is LGHDT and CDR2 is YNNKEL (reference sequence). V lost 0 bases, J lost 2 bases, and 13 bases stayed unmatched. CDR3 length: 19 amino acids. The CDR3 DNA reads TGTGCCAGCAGCCAAGACCCCCCTGGGCTAGCGGGGGCCGCCTACGAGCAGTACTTC. Its translation is CASSQDPPGLAGAAYEQYF.

This chain joins TRBV4-3 and TRBJ1-5; D not certain. The CDR3 is 15 amino acids. The ends were cut back, 4 bases at V and 4 bases at J, with 14 bases in the middle. CDR1 and CDR2 (germline): LGHNA, YSLEER. CDR3 coding DNA: TGCGCCAGCAGCCCCGGGAGCGGACGTAATCAGCCCCAGCATTTT. As protein: CASSPGSGRNQPQHF.

This chain connects TRBV20-1 to TRBJ2-1; 13 bases are shared with TRBD2. V lost 3 bases, J lost 0 bases, and 5 bases stayed unmatched. Germline lookup yields CDR1 DFQATT and CDR2 SNEGSKA (reference sequence). The CDR3 spans 17 residues. CDR3 bases: TGCAGTGCTAGTCTTGGGACTAGCGGGAACTCCTACAATGAGCAGTTCTTC. Translation: CSASLGTSGNSYNEQFF.

The gene calls are TRBV28 and TRBJ2-7; 10 bases are a match to TRBD2. The CDR3 sequence is 13 residues long. CDR1 MDHEN and CDR2 SYDVKM come from the germline V gene. Unmatched junction bases numbered 6, after V lost 10 bases and J lost 3 bases. CDR3 DNA sequence: TGTGCCATAGCGTCTAGCGGGAGCTACGAGCAGTACTTC. It specifies CAIASSGSYEQYF.

The chain employs TRBV4-1 and TRBJ2-1; the D gene is possibly TRBD1 (5 bases). CDR1 is MGHRA, CDR2 YSYEKL, per germline. V lost 1 base and J 5 bases, leaving 12 bases between the germline ends. The CDR3 contains 15 residues. The CDR3 nucleotides read TGCGCCAGCAGCCAAGCCCAGGGCCGGAACAATGAGCAGTTCTTC. It encodes CASSQAQGRNNEQFF.

This clone was found once. The rearrangement joins TRBV5-1 to TRBJ2-2; 7 positions agree with TRBD2. From germline, CDR1 is SGHRS and CDR2 YFSETQ. V lost 4 bases, J lost 5 bases, and 14 bases stayed unmatched. CDR3 length: 17 residues. CDR3 in amino acids: CASSERVLAGQTGELFF. CDR3 nucleotides: TGCGCCAGCAGCGAGAGGGTTTTAGCGGGTCAGACCGGGGAGCTGTTTTTT.

This clone was seen a single time. This chain connects TRBV2 to TRBJ1-5, with a possible D match to TRBD1 (5 bases). CDR3 length: 15 residues. From germline, CDR1 is SNHLY and CDR2 FYNNEI. V lost 6 bases and J 7 bases, leaving 19 bases between the germline ends. In nucleotides, the CDR3 is TGTGCCAGCAGCGAAATGGAGGGGATTGGGCAGCCCCAGCATTTT. Amino acids: CASSEMEGIGQPQHF.

The rearrangement uses TRBV7-9 and TRBJ1-1; D is perhaps TRBD1 (5 bases). Germline-derived CDR1 and CDR2 are SEHNR and FQNEAQ (reference sequence). There are 18 residues in the CDR3. Trimming stripped 2 bases from V and 6 bases from J, with 25 bases between. The DNA of the CDR3 is TGTGCCAGCAGCTTAAGTTCCGCGTCAGGGTTTTTTTCATCTGAAGCTTTCTTT. Protein: CASSLSSASGFFSSEAFF.

The chain combines TRBV27 with TRBJ1-1; unclear D gene. CDR1 and CDR2 from the germline V gene are MNHEY and SMNVEV (reference sequence). V was trimmed by 6 bases and J by 8 bases, leaving 19 bases between them. The CDR3 runs to 14 residues. CDR3 nucleotide sequence: TGTGCCAGCAGACCGATTACAAGAACCATGGAAGCTTTCTTT. Encoded protein: CASRPITRTMEAFF.

The chain links TRBV5-1 to TRBJ1-6, with 10 bases that match TRBD1. The CDR3 runs to 17 residues. Per the germline V gene, CDR1 is SGHRS and CDR2 is YFSETQ. Unmatched junction bases numbered 3, after V lost 1 base and J lost 2 bases. CDR3 DNA sequence: TGCGCCAGCAGCTTGTGGGACAGGGGCCCCTATAATTCACCCCTCCACTTT. Its translation is CASSLWDRGPYNSPLHF.

This chain joins TRBV24-1 and TRBJ2-3, with TRBD2 matching over 9 bases. The V gene's germline CDR1 is KGHDR and CDR2 SFDVKD. V was pared by 10 bases and J by 5 bases, with 6 bases of the junction left unmatched. This CDR3 is 13 amino acids long. CDR3 amino acids: CATAGGDEDTQYF. The CDR3 DNA reads as TGTGCCACGGCGGGGGGGGATGAAGATACGCAGTATTTT.

The genes are TRBV12-5 and TRBJ1-2, with D possibly being TRBD1 (5 bases). Germline lookup yields CDR1 LGHNT and CDR2 FRNRAP. The CDR3 has 14 amino acids. The ends were cut back, 1 base at V and 8 bases at J, with 14 bases in the middle. CDR3 nucleotides: TGTGCTAGTGGTTTGGCCGACAGTTCCGCCGGCTACACCTTC. It codes for CASGLADSSAGYTF.

The J gene is TRBJ1-1, the V gene TRBV6-6; D may be TRBD1 (6 bases). Germline V gene data show CDR1 as MNHNY and CDR2 as SVGAGI (reference sequence). The V end was cut by 4 bases, the J end by 6 bases, with 9 bases between. This CDR3 contains 12 residues. The CDR3 sequence: CASSSQGAEAFF. Here the CDR3 DNA reads TGTGCCAGCAGTTCACAGGGAGCTGAAGCTTTCTTT.

This chain connects TRBV12-3 or TRBV12-4 to TRBJ2-1; D possibly corresponds to TRBD2 (5 bases). V lost 7 bases to trimming and J lost 9 bases, with 10 bases between them. This CDR3 is built from 11 residues. The CDR3: CASNRRSEQFF. CDR3 in DNA: TGTGCCAGCAACCGGAGGAGTGAGCAGTTCTTC.

The J gene is TRBJ1-6, the V gene TRBV19; TRBD1 agrees at 8 bases. V dropped 0 bases and J dropped 10; count of bases not matched to a gene: 8. Germline CDR1 is LNHDA and CDR2 is SQIVND (reference sequence). This CDR3 is built from 16 residues. CDR3 DNA: TGTGCCAGTAGTATAGATGCCAGGGGGCATCTGTCACCCCTCCACTTT. Protein sequence: CASSIDARGHLSPLHF.

In nucleotides, the CDR3 is TGTGCCAGCAGCTTAGTGGTTGTCGGGGGTACGCAGTATTTT. Translation: CASSLVVVGGTQYF. The V call is TRBV7-2, the J call TRBJ2-3, with D perhaps TRBD2 (6 bases). The CDR3 is made up of 14 amino acids. CDR1 and CDR2 (germline): SGHTA, FQGNSA. V lost 1 base, J lost 8 bases, and 13 bases lay in between.

The chain has TRBV18 and TRBJ2-1; 8 bases map to TRBD2. Germline V gene sequence: CDR1 KGHSH, CDR2 LQKENI. Losses at the gene ends were 0 bases for V and 6 bases for J; bases not matched to a gene: 4. The CDR3 is made up of 15 amino acids. In nucleotides, the CDR3 is TGTGCCAGCTCACCACCGGTAGGGACTAGCAATGAGCAGTTCTTC. As protein: CASSPPVGTSNEQFF.

The rearrangement links TRBV2 to TRBJ1-2; D is possibly TRBD1 (6 bases). This CDR3 region has 14 residues. CDR1 SNHLY and CDR2 FYNNEI come from the germline V gene. Trimming took 6 bases from V and 2 from J, leaving 13 bases between them. CDR3 residues: CASRRTAMNYGYTF. In DNA, the CDR3 is TGTGCCAGCAGAAGGACAGCCATGAACTATGGCTACACCTTC.

The chain couples TRBV6-5 to TRBJ1-5; D is undetermined. This CDR3 is built from 16 residues. Germline CDR1 and CDR2: MNHEY and SVGAGI. Trimming pared 1 base from V and 1 base from J, leaving 11 bases between. The CDR3 DNA reads TGTGCCAGCAGTTACTGGCCGGAAGCGAGCAATCAGCCCCAGCATTTT. Amino acids: CASSYWPEASNQPQHF.

The chain uses TRBV5-6 and TRBJ1-5, with TRBD1 matching over 10 bases. Germline CDR1 and CDR2: SGHDT and YYEEEE. Unmatched junction bases numbered 4, after V lost 4 bases and J lost 6 bases. This CDR3 region has 14 residues. The CDR3 region is CASSPRTGGQPQHF. CDR3 bases: TGTGCCAGCAGCCCGCGGACAGGGGGTCAGCCCCAGCATTTT.